The 10 T cell receptor beta chains given below trace back to one sample, sequenced in a study of T cell responses to AZD1222 COVID-19 vaccine. This table comes from immunoSEQ multiplex PCR, and its TCRdb copy is limited to in-frame clones, with some not included. The sample contains approximately 120,000 clones, about 85% of which appear only once. This specimen was peripheral blood, taken on day 0 of AZD1222 vaccination. The receptors originated from an adult in good health.

A word on this clone: A much more abundant neighbour one base away suggests this may be a read error. The rearrangement joins TRBV28 to TRBJ1-2; possibly TRBD1 for D (5 bases). The CDR3 loop spans 13 amino acids. CDR1 and CDR2 (germline): MDHEN, SYDVKM. V lost 2 bases, J lost 2 bases, and 6 bases lay in between. The CDR3 DNA is TGTGCCAGCAGTTTAACAGGAAACTATGGCTACACCTTC. It encodes CASSLTGNYGYTF.

This sequence joins TRBV12-3 or TRBV12-4 and TRBJ1-5, with D unclear. CDR3 length: 13 residues. Trimming stripped 3 bases from V and 3 bases from J, with 6 bases between. The CDR3: CASSLGSNQPQHF. CDR3 bases: TGTGCCAGCAGTTTGGGATCCAATCAGCCCCAGCATTTT.

The rearrangement joins TRBV27 to TRBJ1-5; no definite D call. CDR1 is MNHEY, CDR2 SMNVEV, per germline (reference sequence). The CDR3 contains 17 residues. Trimming left V 4 bases short and J 6 bases short, with 22 bases between. This chain's CDR3 is CASSSSGGPGVGQPQHF. Here the CDR3 DNA reads TGTGCCAGCAGTTCCTCCGGCGGCCCCGGCGTTGGTCAGCCCCAGCATTTT.

The chain is built from TRBV19 and TRBJ2-3; 10 bases agree with TRBD2. The CDR3 is 18 amino acids. The germline CDR1 and CDR2 sequences are LNHDA and SQIVND (reference sequence). With 5 bases clipped from V and 0 bases from J, the junction kept 11 bases outside the gene matches. CDR3 loop: CASSVARTSGSSTDTQYF. The DNA for the CDR3 is TGTGCCAGTAGTGTCGCCCGGACTAGCGGTTCTAGCACAGATACGCAGTATTTT.

Of note for this clone: At one of its ends the junction is not consistent with the germline gene, which may arise from a read error. This rearrangement joins TRBV6-4 to TRBJ2-1, with D maybe TRBD2 (7 bases). The CDR3 is made up of 13 amino acids. The germline CDR1 and CDR2 sequences are MRHNA and SNTAGT. The CDR3 nucleotides read TGTGCCAGCTGTGACGGGACGGGGGGCGGGCAGTTCTTC. It translates to CASCDGTGGGQFF.

The chain couples TRBV29-1 to TRBJ1-1; TRBD1 is a possible D gene (5 bases). Between the trimmed V and J ends, which lost 6 bases and 2 bases, there was a span of 10 bases. The CDR3 extends over 12 amino acids. The V gene's germline CDR1 is SQVTM and CDR2 ANQGSEA. DNA of the CDR3: TGCAGCGTGGGGGGGAAAAACACTGAAGCTTTCTTT. It is translated as CSVGGKNTEAFF.

The rearrangement joins TRBV5-6 to TRBJ2-7; D possibly corresponds to TRBD1 (6 bases). The CDR3 totals 14 residues. Germline loops: CDR1 SGHDT, CDR2 YYEEEE. V shed 6 bases and J shed 1 base, with 14 bases lying between them. In DNA, the CDR3 is TGTGCCAGCACCTCGAGGGGGTCGTCCTACGAGCAGTACTTC. The encoded protein is CASTSRGSSYEQYF.

The CDR3 sequence is CASSLEVLQPQHF. The CDR3 DNA follows: TGTGCCAGCAGCTTAGAAGTATTGCAGCCCCAGCATTTT. The chain carries TRBV11-2 and TRBJ1-5, with unresolved D. CDR3 length: 13 residues. V was pared by 0 bases and J by 7 bases, with 7 bases between. The germline V gene has CDR1 SGHAT and CDR2 FQNNGV.

This clone was counted between two and nine times. Other DNA sequences in this sample translate to the same CDR3. V is TRBV7-9 and J is TRBJ2-7; D not certain. The germline gives CDR1 SEHNR, CDR2 FQNEAQ (reference sequence). V was trimmed by 1 base and J by 0 bases, leaving 1 base between them. The CDR3 contains 12 residues. CDR3 residues: CASSLVSYEQYF. CDR3 nucleotides: TGTGCCAGCAGCTTAGTCTCCTACGAGCAGTACTTC.

This chain joins TRBV27 and TRBJ1-6; tentatively, D is TRBD1 (5 bases). CDR3 size: 15 residues. Germline CDR1 MNHEY, CDR2 SMNVEV (reference sequence). Trimming took 2 bases from V and 10 from J, leaving 15 bases between them. The CDR3 here is CASSLMGQGVSPLHF. The DNA for the CDR3 is TGTGCCAGCAGTTTAATGGGCCAGGGAGTATCACCCCTCCACTTT.